This paragraph covers one TCR beta chain sequence. The target antigen is unknown. These data are taken from a study of graft-versus-host responses after intestinal transplantation. Study as a whole: Among the recipients, transplants were multivisceral, liver-intestinal, or isolated intestinal. Among the recipients, all got anti-thymocyte globulin induction and then tacrolimus and steroids for 2 to 3 years. Study-level findings and limits: Researchers found peak circulating GvH clone levels linked to early post-transplant HvG declines. Subjects displaying graft-donor T cell macrochimerism possessed elevated graft-versus-host to host-versus-graft clonal ratios inside allografts.

Libraries were prepared by immunoSEQ multiplex PCR; TCRdb keeps only in-frame clonotypes and omits some of them. The sample consists of about 98,000 clones, about 84% of them appearing once. CDR1 SGHRS and CDR2 YFSETQ come from the germline V gene. There are 15 residues in the CDR3. The V gene end was trimmed by 2 bases and the J gene end by 3 bases; junction bases not matched to a gene: 5. The sequenced sample was PBMCs, obtained 255 days after intestinal transplant. The V gene is TRBV5-1, the J gene TRBJ2-1; 7 bases align to TRBD1. This TCR came from a human patient who received an intestinal transplant, so some T cells may come from the graft donor. The CDR3: CASSLQQGLYNEQFF. CDR3 nucleotides: TGCGCCAGCAGCTTACAACAGGGGCTCTACAATGAGCAGTTCTTC.